This TCR beta chain originates from a study of cytomegalovirus exposure and HLA in healthy donors. This clone was recorded only once. Its target is unknown. Trimming cost V 4 bases and J 5 bases, with 18 bases left between them. Germline CDR1 SGHRS, CDR2 YFSETQ. The CDR3 loop spans 15 amino acids. Both 60 Vbeta primers and 13 Jbeta primers went into the PCR. The repertoire was sequenced with immunoSEQ multiplex PCR; TCRdb's copy has only in-frame clones and lacks some. The sample shows around 140,000 clones, roughly three quarters of them seen only once. Study-wide results and caveats: In vitro assays verified that a few CMV-associated chains recognized CMV antigens specifically. Some segments of the V type, notably TRBV6-2 and TRBV6-3, were excluded as indistinguishable.

Sequencing used PBMCs. J is TRBJ2-5 and V is TRBV5-1; D is perhaps TRBD2 (5 bases). The source of this sequence is a woman in her sixties or seventies in good health and CMV-seronegative. The CDR3: CASSPLATPGETQYF. Written as DNA, the CDR3 is TGCGCCAGCAGCCCCCTGGCCACCCCGGGGGAGACCCAGTACTTC.